This TCR beta chain was sequenced in a study of Graves' ophthalmopathy and Graves' hyperthyroidism. Study-level findings and limits: This model predicted ophthalmopathy progression (sensitivity roughly 64%, specificity about 72%).

Germline loops: CDR1 SGHRS, CDR2 YFSETQ. The CDR3 is 17 residues long. Losses at the gene ends were 4 bases for V and 5 bases for J; bases not matched to a gene: 9. The table lists this clonotype with many counts. Its antigen is not known. Pregnancy or lactation, uncontrolled infections and other autoimmune diseases were grounds for excluding patients. The diagnostic workup employed clinical symptoms, serum thyroxine, TRAb, thyroid ultrasound and orbital computed tomography. RNA transcripts served as template for amplifying TCR beta CDR3 sequences. An opening RT-PCR round employed HTBI primers and preceded a second-round multiplex PCR. Using its own MiXCR run on the multiplex PCR reads, TCRdb lists one record per CDR3 protein. The profile shows about 1.2 million distinct CDR3 sequences, about 35% of them singletons.

Sequencing was done on a sample of peripheral blood or thyroid tissue (not recorded which). The sequence was obtained from an adult man with Graves' hyperthyroidism. This sequence joins TRBV5-1 and TRBJ1-6, with 10 positions matching TRBD1. The CDR3 loop reads CASSRSGTGDHNSPLHF. CDR3 nucleotides: TGCGCCAGCAGCAGGTCGGGGACAGGGGATCATAATTCACCCCTCCACTTT.